Presented here are 23 T cell receptor beta chains from one specimen sequenced in a study of blood T cells in healthy people across ages. PCR was performed a second time for about 7 to 11 cycles using a sample-barcoded 5' primer and a J-beta primer mix. TCRdb redid the calling of the 5' RACE reads with MiXCR, one entry per CDR3 protein. The sample lists about 780,000 distinct CDR3 sequences; roughly 26% were seen once. In addition, the sample was reused for a study of T cells of mothers and their children.

The material sequenced was blood. The receptors originated from a boy between 5 and 17 years old in good health.

This clonotype was seen more than once but under ten times. The CDR3 does not end in the conserved phenylalanine or tryptophan, so this is likely a read error. J is TRBJ1-2 and V is TRBV9; a possible D gene is TRBD1 (6 bases). The CDR3 length is 14 residues. V lost 3 bases to trimming and J lost 4 bases, with 13 bases between them. The germline CDR1 and CDR2 sequences are SGDLS and YYNGEE. The CDR3: CASSARQDPYGYTL. The DNA of the CDR3 is TGTGCCAGCAGCGCACGACAGGACCCCTATGGCTACACCCTC.

The chain combines TRBV5-5 with TRBJ2-1, with D tentatively TRBD2 (6 bases). From germline, CDR1 is SGHKS and CDR2 YYEKEE (reference sequence). The CDR3 length is 14 residues. V gave up 1 base and J gave up 4 bases, with 9 bases separating them. The CDR3 loop reads CASSLRLEYNEQFF. Written as DNA, the CDR3 is TGTGCCAGCAGCTTGAGACTAGAGTACAATGAGCAGTTCTTC.

This chain uses TRBV5-1 with TRBJ1-1, with D possibly being TRBD1 (6 bases). The CDR3 is made up of 14 amino acids. V was trimmed by 5 bases and J by 3 bases, leaving 14 bases between them. CDR1 and CDR2 from the germline V gene are SGHRS and YFSETQ. CDR3 nucleotide sequence: TGCGCCAGCAGGCGTACCAGGGGAGACACTGAAGCTTTCTTT. Residues: CASRRTRGDTEAFF.

V and J are TRBV2 and TRBJ2-5; D is possibly TRBD1 or TRBD2 (6 bases each). The V and J ends lost 3 bases and 5 bases respectively, with 13 bases between them. Germline values: CDR1 SNHLY, CDR2 FYNNEI. This CDR3 is 14 amino acids long. In DNA, the CDR3 is TGTGCCAGCAGTGATGGACGGGGGCCCGAGACCCAGTACTTC. Translating it yields CASSDGRGPETQYF.

The rearrangement uses TRBV6-5 and TRBJ1-3; D ambiguous. This CDR3 comprises 15 residues. Germline-derived CDR1 and CDR2 are MNHEY and SVGAGI. Trimming took off 2 bases at V and 0 bases at J, with 8 bases between the two ends. Here the CDR3 DNA reads TGTGCCAGCAGTTACGCAGGAGTCTCTGGAAACACCATATATTTT. Protein: CASSYAGVSGNTIYF.

The table lists this clonotype with a few counts. The chain recombines TRBV14 with TRBJ2-1; D might be TRBD2 (6 bases). The length of the CDR3 is 16 residues. Trimming left V 5 bases short and J 0 bases short, with 14 bases between. CDR1 and CDR2 from the germline V gene are SGHDN and FVKESK. For the CDR3, the DNA is TGTGCCAGCAGCACTGGAGGGCCGAGCTCCTACAATGAGCAGTTCTTC. Protein product: CASSTGGPSSYNEQFF.

This clonotype was counted between two and nine times. The chain joins TRBV7-8 to TRBJ2-1; no clear D. The CDR3 is 14 residues long. V lost 1 base, J lost 5 bases, and 9 bases lay in between. Per the germline V gene, CDR1 is SGHVS and CDR2 is FQNEAQ. The CDR3 spells CASSLELANNEQFF. Written as DNA, the CDR3 is TGTGCCAGCAGCTTAGAGTTAGCTAACAATGAGCAGTTCTTC.

This clonotype was recorded a few times. This chain joins TRBV20-1 and TRBJ1-2, with D maybe TRBD1 (5 bases). The CDR3 totals 15 residues. V gave up 6 bases and J gave up 7 bases, with 24 bases separating them. The germline gives CDR1 DFQATT, CDR2 SNEGSKA (reference sequence). The CDR3 DNA reads as TGCAGTGCAGGCCCCCGGGACGGGAGGGAAGGTGGCTACACCTTC. This translates into CSAGPRDGREGGYTF.

The chain joins TRBV20-1 to TRBJ2-5; 10 bases line up with TRBD2. This CDR3 region has 16 residues. The V and J ends lost 0 bases and 1 base, in that order; junction bases with no gene match: 5. Germline lookup yields CDR1 DFQATT and CDR2 SNEGSKA (reference sequence). The CDR3 spells CSARDTSGASQETQYF. In DNA form, the CDR3 reads TGCAGTGCTAGAGATACTAGCGGGGCGTCCCAAGAGACCCAGTACTTC.

The chain couples TRBV11-3 to TRBJ2-2; TRBD1 agrees at 8 bases. After removal of 5 bases from V and 5 bases from J, the junction contained 16 bases not matched to a gene. The CDR3 contains 18 residues. The germline V gene encodes CDR1 SGHNT and CDR2 YENEEA. The DNA for the CDR3 is TGTGCCAGCAGCCCCGTGGGGACAGGACCAGTAAGAACCGGGGAGCTGTTTTTT. It codes for CASSPVGTGPVRTGELFF.

J is TRBJ2-7 and V is TRBV12-3 or TRBV12-4; 7 bases agree with TRBD1. Losses at the gene ends were 6 bases for V and 7 bases for J; bases not matched to a gene: 12. This CDR3 is 14 amino acids long. The CDR3 bases are TGTGCCAGCAGCCCCGGACAGGCGGGCCTGGAGCAGTACTTC. It yields the protein CASSPGQAGLEQYF.

This clonotype was counted between two and nine times. The chain links TRBV10-3 to TRBJ2-5; the match to TRBD2 covers 7 bases. Germline CDR1 and CDR2: ENHRY and SYGVKD. The CDR3 consists of 14 residues. V shed 7 bases, J shed 4 bases, and the junction held 9 bases outside the gene matches. The CDR3 here is CAIKRGDFPETQYF. The CDR3 DNA reads as TGTGCCATCAAACGGGGGGACTTTCCAGAGACCCAGTACTTC.

This clonotype was found a few times. In DNA form, the CDR3 reads TGCGCCAGCAGCTCGGGAGAGGACATTTCGAACACTGAAGCTTTCTTT. Residues: CASSSGEDISNTEAFF. The chain uses TRBV5-1 and TRBJ1-1, with D possibly TRBD1 on 5 matching bases. V shed 3 bases and J shed 1 base, with 16 bases lying between them. Germline V CDR1 and CDR2: SGHRS, YFSETQ. The CDR3 has 16 amino acids.

The V gene is TRBV15, the J gene TRBJ1-2; unclear D gene. From germline, CDR1 is LNHNV and CDR2 YYDKDF (reference sequence). V shed 0 bases and J shed 0 bases, with 11 bases lying between them. The CDR3 runs 16 residues. The CDR3 loop reads CATSRDFDPTNYGYTF. The CDR3 bases are TGTGCCACCAGCAGAGATTTCGATCCTACTAACTATGGCTACACCTTC.

This clonotype appeared a few times. The chain uses TRBV20-1 and TRBJ2-1, with 7 bases matching TRBD2. This CDR3 contains 16 residues. J lost 0 bases, V lost 3 bases, and 8 bases had no gene match. Looked up from germline, CDR1 is DFQATT and CDR2 is SNEGSKA (reference sequence). The CDR3 region is CSASRVGGSSYNEQFF. The CDR3 coding sequence is TGCAGTGCTAGTCGGGTGGGCGGGAGCTCCTACAATGAGCAGTTCTTC.

The chain has TRBV11-3 and TRBJ2-1, with TRBD1 identical over 8 bases. CDR1 and CDR2 (germline): SGHNT, YENEEA. The trim removed 5 bases at V and 9 bases at J, leaving 6 bases unmatched. This CDR3 has 13 amino acids. The CDR3 loop reads CASSTGGVGEQFF. CDR3 nucleotide sequence: TGTGCCAGCAGCACAGGGGGAGTGGGTGAGCAGTTCTTC.

The chain couples TRBV7-2 to TRBJ2-7, with TRBD2 matching over 9 bases. This CDR3 region has 15 residues. Germline V lookup: CDR1 SGHTA, CDR2 FQGNSA. The J segment lost 7 bases and the V segment lost 4 bases, leaving 11 bases of the junction unmatched. The CDR3 loop reads CASSYVGGGAMEQYF. In DNA form, the CDR3 reads TGTGCCAGCAGCTACGTGGGCGGGGGGGCCATGGAGCAGTACTTC. Supplemented by reference TRBV7-2 and TRBJ2-7, the full variable domain reads GAGVSQSPSNKVTEKGKDVELRCDPISGHTALYWYRQSLGQGLEFLIYFQGNSAPDKSGLPSDRFSAERTGGSVSTLTIQRTQQEDSAVYLCASSYVGGGAMEQYFGPGTRLTVT.

This rearrangement joins TRBV10-3 to TRBJ1-3; D gene uncertain. The CDR3 totals 13 residues. V lost 0 bases to trimming and J lost 4 bases, with 4 bases between them. Germline CDR1 is ENHRY and CDR2 is SYGVKD. The CDR3 DNA sequence: TGTGCCATCAGTGAGTCCAGGGGAAACACCATATATTTT. This encodes CAISESRGNTIYF.

CDR3 coding DNA: TGTGCCAGCAGCTCCGGGGCAGAGGGGTGGATGAACACTGAAGCTTTCTTT. It yields the protein CASSSGAEGWMNTEAFF. The chain links TRBV6-1 to TRBJ1-1; D is possibly TRBD1 (5 bases). Looked up from germline, CDR1 is MNHNS and CDR2 is SASEGT. The CDR3 covers 17 residues. V dropped 6 bases and J dropped 0 bases, with 20 bases sitting between them.

The CDR3 spells CAIRDPASSYNEQFF. CDR3 sequence (DNA): TGTGCCATCAGGGACCCAGCGAGCTCCTACAATGAGCAGTTCTTC. The genes are TRBV10-3 and TRBJ2-1; D not resolved. This CDR3 comprises 15 residues. Trimming cost V 6 bases and J 0 bases, with 12 bases left between them. The germline V gene encodes CDR1 ENHRY and CDR2 SYGVKD.

The chain couples TRBV28 to TRBJ2-3; weak D call: TRBD2 (5 bases). CDR1 and CDR2 from the germline V gene are MDHEN and SYDVKM. CDR3 length: 15 residues. Trimming cost V 4 bases and J 2 bases, with 13 bases left between them. The CDR3 DNA follows: TGTGCCAGCAGTTGGAGGCACGGGGTCACAGATACGCAGTATTTT. Protein sequence: CASSWRHGVTDTQYF.

The rearrangement uses TRBV6-5 and TRBJ1-6; weak D call: TRBD1 (5 bases). This CDR3 contains 18 residues. V lost 0 bases to trimming and J lost 0 bases, with 12 bases between them. CDR1 is MNHEY, CDR2 SVGAGI, per germline. In DNA form, the CDR3 reads TGTGCCAGCAGTTACTCGGGGACGGTTAGCTCCTATAATTCACCCCTCCACTTT. Translating gives CASSYSGTVSSYNSPLHF.

The chain carries TRBV25-1 and TRBJ2-5, with 8 bases lining up with TRBD2. The V segment lost 6 bases and the J segment 0 bases; nucleotides outside the gene matches: 12. The CDR3 extends over 17 amino acids. Germline lookup yields CDR1 MGHDK and CDR2 SYGVNS. The CDR3 region has the DNA TGTGCCAGCAGGGGACTAAGCGGGGGCCAGTACCAAGAGACCCAGTACTTC. Protein: CASRGLSGGQYQETQYF.